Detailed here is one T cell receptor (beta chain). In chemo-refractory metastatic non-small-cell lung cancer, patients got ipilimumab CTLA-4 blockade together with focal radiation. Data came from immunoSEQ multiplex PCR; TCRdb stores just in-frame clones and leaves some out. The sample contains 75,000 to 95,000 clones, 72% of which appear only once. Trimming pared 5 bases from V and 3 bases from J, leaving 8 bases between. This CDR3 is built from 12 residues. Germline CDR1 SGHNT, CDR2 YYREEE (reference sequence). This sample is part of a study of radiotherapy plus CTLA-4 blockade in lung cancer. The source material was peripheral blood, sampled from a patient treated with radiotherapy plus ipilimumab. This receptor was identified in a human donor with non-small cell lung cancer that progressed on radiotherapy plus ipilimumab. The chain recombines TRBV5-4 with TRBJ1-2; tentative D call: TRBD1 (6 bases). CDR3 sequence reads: CASRGGHYGYTF. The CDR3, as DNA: TGTGCCAGCAGGGGGGGGCACTATGGCTACACCTTC.